This TCR beta chain is from a study of CD8 T cells in ankylosing spondylitis. TCRdb reanalysed the 5' RACE reads using MiXCR and keeps one entry per CDR3 protein. Among about 140,000 distinct CDR3 sequences, about 8% were seen once, and the ten largest hold less than 7.5%. The V gene's germline CDR1 is DFQATT and CDR2 SNEGSKA (reference sequence). This CDR3 is 16 amino acids long. This rearrangement joins TRBV20-1 to TRBJ2-7; 9 bases map to TRBD1. Sequenced sample: synovial fluid, either unsorted or a sorted T cell fraction (not recorded which). This sequence originates from a male donor with ankylosing spondylitis. CDR3 nucleotide sequence: TGCAGCCTAGAGGACAGGGGTAGGACATTCTCCTACGAGCAGTACTTC. Translated, it gives CSLEDRGRTFSYEQYF.